The 15 T cell receptor beta chains reported below all come from one sample, sequenced in a study of OX40 agonist ivuxolimab in advanced cancers. Profiling relied on immunoSEQ multiplex PCR, and the TCRdb table lists in-frame clones only, not all of them. The table lists about 32,000 clones, around 87% of them singletons. The specimen comprised CD4+ or CD8+ T cells sorted from blood, sampled in a trial of the OX40 agonist ivuxolimab. These receptors were collected from an adult with an advanced solid tumor such as melanoma, head and neck, liver or kidney cancer.

This sequence joins TRBV27 and TRBJ1-2; 9 nucleotides agree with TRBD1. Trimming removed 3 bases from V and 4 bases from J; junction bases left unmatched: 3. CDR1 MNHEY and CDR2 SMNVEV come from the germline V gene (reference sequence). This CDR3 is 14 amino acids long. The CDR3 loop is CASSFTGGLYGYTF. The CDR3 nucleotides read TGTGCCAGCAGTTTTACAGGGGGCCTCTATGGCTACACCTTC.

The rearrangement links TRBV4-2 to TRBJ2-1; the match to TRBD2 covers 7 bases. The CDR3 length is 15 residues. Losses at the gene ends were 0 bases for V and 6 bases for J; bases not matched to a gene: 5. The germline gives CDR1 LGHNA, CDR2 YNFKEQ. CDR3 protein: CASSQEAGGTNEQFF. The CDR3 DNA is TGTGCCAGCAGCCAAGAAGCCGGGGGGACCAATGAGCAGTTCTTC.

V and J are TRBV27 and TRBJ2-2; 9 bases agree with TRBD1. V trimming: 6 bases; J trimming: 3 bases; junction bases outside the gene matches: 5. The CDR3 has 15 amino acids. The V gene's germline CDR1 is MNHEY and CDR2 SMNVEV (reference sequence). DNA of the CDR3: TGTGCCAGCAGCAGGGACAGGGCTTACACCGGGGAGCTGTTTTTT. Protein: CASSRDRAYTGELFF.

This clone was seen a single time. The chain uses TRBV4-1 and TRBJ2-2; TRBD1 might be the D (6 bases). Germline V CDR1 and CDR2: MGHRA, YSYEKL. V dropped 0 bases and J dropped 3 bases, with 17 bases sitting between them. This CDR3 comprises 18 residues. The CDR3 DNA reads TGCGCCAGCAGCCAAGAGTCGCCAGGGGTTTTGCACACCGGGGAGCTGTTTTTT. It translates to CASSQESPGVLHTGELFF.

The V gene is TRBV7-9, the J gene TRBJ2-7; D is undetermined. Germline V gene data show CDR1 as SEHNR and CDR2 as FQNEAQ (reference sequence). The CDR3 contains 12 residues. Trimming removed 5 bases at V and 3 bases at J, with 8 bases between. CDR3 residues: CASSAMNYEQYF. The CDR3 DNA is TGTGCCAGCAGCGCTATGAACTACGAGCAGTACTTC. The variable domain in full, with the rest retrieved from reference TRBV7-9 and TRBJ2-7, is DTGVSQNPRHKITKRGQNVTFRCDPISEHNRLYWYRQTLGQGPEFLTYFQNEAQLEKSRLLSDRFSAERPKGSFSTLEIQRTEQGDSAMYLCASSAMNYEQYFGPGTRLTVT.

The V and J genes are TRBV7-8 and TRBJ1-2, with D perhaps matching TRBD1 (5 bases). Trimming took 1 base from V and 12 from J, leaving 9 bases between them. The CDR3 totals 11 residues. Germline CDR1 and CDR2: SGHVS and FQNEAQ. The CDR3 region is CASSLEGEDTF. CDR3 in DNA: TGTGCCAGCAGCTTAGAAGGGGAGGACACCTTC.

For the CDR3, the DNA is TGTGCCAGTAGTATAAGCAGGGGAGGTGGCGGGGAGCTGTTTTTT. This translates into CASSISRGGGGELFF. This chain uses TRBV19 with TRBJ2-2; D might be TRBD1 or TRBD2, each matching 6 bases. This CDR3 spans 15 amino acids. Germline values: CDR1 LNHDA, CDR2 SQIVND (reference sequence). Deletions cut 2 bases from V and 7 bases from J, with 14 bases between. The variable domain in full, completed from reference TRBV19 and TRBJ2-2, reads DGGITQSPKYLFRKEGQNVTLSCEQNLNHDAMYWYRQDPGQGLRLIYYSQIVNDFQKGDIAEGYSVSREKKESFPLTVTSAQKNPTAFYLCASSISRGGGGELFFGEGSRLTVL.

The chain has TRBV4-1 and TRBJ1-1, with D perhaps matching TRBD1 (6 bases). The CDR3 extends over 14 amino acids. V was trimmed by 5 bases and J by 4 bases, leaving 14 bases between them. Per germline, CDR1 MGHRA and CDR2 YSYEKL. The CDR3 region is CASSSIGGTTEAFF. CDR3 coding DNA: TGCGCCAGCAGCTCAATAGGGGGGACCACTGAAGCTTTCTTT.

The chain carries TRBV11-2 and TRBJ2-5; the D gene is possibly TRBD1 (6 bases). Germline V CDR1 and CDR2: SGHAT, FQNNGV. There are 13 residues in the CDR3. Trimming removed 5 bases at V and 5 bases at J, with 12 bases between. CDR3 nucleotide sequence: TGTGCCAGCAGCCCGGTCCAGGGGGAGACCCAGTACTTC. Translated: CASSPVQGETQYF.

The V and J genes are TRBV28 and TRBJ2-7; the match to TRBD2 covers 7 bases. CDR3 size: 13 residues. Germline assignment: CDR1 MDHEN and CDR2 SYDVKM. The V gene end was trimmed by 7 bases and the J gene end by 2 bases; junction bases not matched to a gene: 5. The CDR3 protein is CASTLGLAYEQYF. CDR3 nucleotides: TGTGCCAGCACTCTCGGACTAGCCTACGAGCAGTACTTC.

On this clone: At the DNA level, this CDR3 is encoded by other sequences in the same sample as well. The rearrangement links TRBV6-5 to TRBJ2-3, with TRBD2 matching over 11 bases. The CDR3 length is 15 residues. Germline CDR1 and CDR2: MNHEY and SVGAGI. The trim removed 6 bases at V and 1 base at J, leaving 3 bases unmatched. This chain's CDR3 is CASSLLAGGTDTQYF. The CDR3 region has the DNA TGTGCCAGCAGCTTACTAGCGGGAGGCACAGATACGCAGTATTTT.

The chain recombines TRBV5-4 with TRBJ2-7; TRBD1 is a possible D gene (6 bases). This CDR3 comprises 14 residues. V was pared by 3 bases and J by 0 bases, with 10 bases between. In germline, CDR1 is SGHNT, CDR2 YYREEE (reference sequence). The DNA of the CDR3 is TGTGCCAGCAGCTGGGGGCTAGGCTCCTACGAGCAGTACTTC. Translating it yields CASSWGLGSYEQYF.

As concerns this clone: At one end, the junction sequence differs from germline, possibly due to a read error. Different DNA sequences within this sample yield the same CDR3. The chain couples TRBV6-1 to TRBJ1-2, with TRBD1 identical over 7 bases. Germline V CDR1 and CDR2: MNHNS, SASEGT. The CDR3 length is 15 residues. The CDR3 is CASSELGTANYGYTF. In nucleotides, the CDR3 is TGCGCCAGCAGTGAACTGGGGACAGCTAACTATGGCTACACCTTC.

The chain recombines TRBV2 with TRBJ2-7, with D possibly TRBD1 on 6 matching bases. Germline V gene lookup returns CDR1 SNHLY and CDR2 FYNNEI. CDR3 length: 14 amino acids. V was pared by 8 bases and J by 3 bases, with 17 bases between. The DNA for the CDR3 is TGTGCCAGCGAGGGGGATCTAGACGGCTACGAGCAGTACTTC. This encodes CASEGDLDGYEQYF.

DNA of the CDR3: TGTGCCAGCAGCTTAGCAGATCAGGGGGGAGAGAACACTGAAGCTTTCTTT. This codes for CASSLADQGGENTEAFF. The J gene is TRBJ1-1, the V gene TRBV7-8; 7 positions match TRBD1. The CDR3 spans 17 residues. V dropped 0 bases and J dropped 1; count of bases not matched to a gene: 8. The germline V gene encodes CDR1 SGHVS and CDR2 FQNEAQ.